This T cell receptor beta chain was captured in a study of T-cell reconstitution after alpha-beta-depleted transplantation in children. As regards this clonotype: Antigen unknown.

Overall study findings and caveats: Fresh T-cell production supplied most of the T-cell counts and diversity seen one year after transplant. Some patients' high day-60 TCRbeta diversity was traced to surviving recipient T cells and thymic progenitors. Expanded clones from the graft, numbering several hundred, reportedly supplied alpha-beta T cells about two months after transplant.

The authors prepared the TCRbeta library with unique molecular identifiers. TCRdb ran MiXCR on the PCR reads and lists one entry per CDR3 protein. The table shows 750,000 to 950,000 distinct CDR3 sequences, with 16% occurring only once. This clonotype originated in a male patient between 10 and 17 years old who had a stem cell transplant for acute lymphoblastic leukemia, so the T cells may come from the graft donor. Sequencing was performed on PBMCs, mostly from graft donor cells, taken 360 days after TCRalphabeta/CD19-depleted stem cell transplant.

The CDR3 loop reads CASSEFTSGLHEQFF. As DNA, the CDR3 is TGTGCCAGCAGTGAATTCACTAGCGGGCTACACGAGCAGTTCTTC. The V gene is TRBV25-1, the J gene TRBJ2-1; 9 nucleotides agree with TRBD2. This CDR3 region has 15 residues. Per the germline V gene, CDR1 is MGHDK and CDR2 is SYGVNS. The J segment lost 10 bases and the V segment lost 1 base, leaving 8 bases of the junction unmatched.